This TCR beta chain stems from a study of control samples from healthy donors and cancer patients. Data came from immunoSEQ multiplex PCR; TCRdb stores just in-frame clones and leaves some out. Of about 80,000 clones listed, roughly 91% were seen once; the top ten hold around 5.1%. The V end lost 2 bases, the J end lost 2 bases, and 10 bases lay between the germline ends. Germline loops: CDR1 GTSNPN, CDR2 SVGIG (reference sequence). The CDR3 has 15 amino acids. The specimen sequenced was blood. This TCR derives from a man between 45 and 60 years old in good health. V and J are TRBV30 and TRBJ2-6; the D is unclear. Here the CDR3 reads CAWSLHSPGANVLTF. DNA for the CDR3: TGTGCCTGGAGTCTACACTCTCCTGGGGCCAACGTCCTGACTTTC.